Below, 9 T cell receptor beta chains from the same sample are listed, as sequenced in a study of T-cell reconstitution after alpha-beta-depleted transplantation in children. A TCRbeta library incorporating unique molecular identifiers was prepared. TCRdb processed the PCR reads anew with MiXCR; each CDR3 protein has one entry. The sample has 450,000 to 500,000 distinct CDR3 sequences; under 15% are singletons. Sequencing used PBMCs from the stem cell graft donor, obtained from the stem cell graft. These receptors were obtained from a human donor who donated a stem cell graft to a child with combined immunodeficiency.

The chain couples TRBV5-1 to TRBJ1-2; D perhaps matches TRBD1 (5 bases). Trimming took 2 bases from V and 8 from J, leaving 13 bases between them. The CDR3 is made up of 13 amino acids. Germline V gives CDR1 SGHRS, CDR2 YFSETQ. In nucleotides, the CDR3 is TGCGCCAGCAGCTTTCAGGGCTTTGACGGCTACACCTTC. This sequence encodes CASSFQGFDGYTF.

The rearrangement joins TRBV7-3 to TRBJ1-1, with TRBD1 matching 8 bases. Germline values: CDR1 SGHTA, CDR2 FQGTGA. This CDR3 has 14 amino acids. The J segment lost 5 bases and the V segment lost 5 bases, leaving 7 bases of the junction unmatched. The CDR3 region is CASSEQGAFTEAFF. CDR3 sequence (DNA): TGTGCCAGCAGCGAGCAGGGGGCTTTTACTGAAGCTTTCTTT.

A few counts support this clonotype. Here the CDR3 reads CASSLGSPARNEQYF. In nucleotides, the CDR3 is TGTGCCAGCAGCTTAGGGAGTCCGGCGAGAAACGAGCAGTACTTC. The chain uses TRBV7-9 and TRBJ2-7; D unresolved. The CDR3 is 15 residues long. The V gene's germline CDR1 is SEHNR and CDR2 FQNEAQ (reference sequence). The ends were cut back, 1 base at V and 5 bases at J, with 15 bases in the middle.

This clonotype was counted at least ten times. The CDR3 sequence is CASSHRDGSYEQYF. The CDR3 coding sequence is TGCGCCAGCAGCCATCGGGACGGTTCATACGAGCAGTACTTC. The chain has TRBV4-3 and TRBJ2-7, with D possibly being TRBD1 or TRBD2 (5 bases each). This CDR3 is 14 amino acids long. V lost 3 bases, J lost 4 bases, and 13 bases lay in between. Germline values: CDR1 LGHNA, CDR2 YSLEER.

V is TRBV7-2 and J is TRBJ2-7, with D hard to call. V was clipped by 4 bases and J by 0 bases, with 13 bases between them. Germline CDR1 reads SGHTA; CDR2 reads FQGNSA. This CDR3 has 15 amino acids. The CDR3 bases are TGTGCCAGCAGCTCGACTGCTACGAGCTCCTACGAGCAGTACTTC. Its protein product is CASSSTATSSYEQYF.

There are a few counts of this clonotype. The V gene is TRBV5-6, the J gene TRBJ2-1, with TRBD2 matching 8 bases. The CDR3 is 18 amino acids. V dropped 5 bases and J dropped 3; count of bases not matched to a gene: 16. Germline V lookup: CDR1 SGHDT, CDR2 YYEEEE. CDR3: CASRFGPRSGSFYNEQFF. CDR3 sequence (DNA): TGTGCCAGCAGGTTTGGGCCCCGCAGCGGGAGTTTCTACAATGAGCAGTTCTTC.

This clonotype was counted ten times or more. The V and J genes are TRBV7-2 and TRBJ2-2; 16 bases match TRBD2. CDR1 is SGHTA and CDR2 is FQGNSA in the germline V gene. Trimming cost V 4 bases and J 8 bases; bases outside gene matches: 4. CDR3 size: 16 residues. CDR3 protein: CASSSGLAGGPGELFF. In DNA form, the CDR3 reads TGTGCCAGCAGCTCGGGACTAGCGGGAGGGCCGGGGGAGCTGTTTTTT.

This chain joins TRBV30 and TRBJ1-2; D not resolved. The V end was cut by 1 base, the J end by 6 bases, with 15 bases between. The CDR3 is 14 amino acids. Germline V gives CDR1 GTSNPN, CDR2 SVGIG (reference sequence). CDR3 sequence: CAWSDLGRADGYTF. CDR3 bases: TGTGCCTGGAGTGACCTAGGACGCGCCGATGGCTACACCTTC.

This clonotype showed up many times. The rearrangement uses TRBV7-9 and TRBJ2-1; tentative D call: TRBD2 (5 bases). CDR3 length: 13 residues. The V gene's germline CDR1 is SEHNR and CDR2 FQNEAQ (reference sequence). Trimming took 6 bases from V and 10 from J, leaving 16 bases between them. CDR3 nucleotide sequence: TGTGCCAGCAGTTCTGGACTCCTCGGAGAGCAGTTCTTC. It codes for CASSSGLLGEQFF.